This T cell receptor (beta chain) was found in a study of T cell responses to AZD1222 COVID-19 vaccine. Study-wide context: Second-dose intervals near 4 or 12 weeks were combined.

Points on this clone: No antigen is known for it.

Study results and caveats: Repertoire sampling was restricted to post-peak T cell response timepoints. Females outnumbered males among donors, who were mostly white British; clonal diversity was possibly underestimated. Dominant CD4 TCR responses targeted spike regions 160-218 and 743-854.

Clones were read by immunoSEQ multiplex PCR, and TCRdb kept only the in-frame ones, dropping some. The sample consists of approximately 90,000 clones, about 89% of them appearing once. The clonotype comes from an adult in good health. The input for sequencing was peripheral blood, taken on day 0 of AZD1222 vaccination.

CDR3 amino acids: CASSQVAGGHFEQFF. In DNA form, the CDR3 reads TGCGCCAGCAGCCAAGTAGCGGGGGGGCATTTTGAGCAGTTCTTC. The V gene is TRBV4-1, the J gene TRBJ2-1; 11 bases agree with TRBD2. The CDR3 is made up of 15 amino acids. The V gene's germline CDR1 is MGHRA and CDR2 YSYEKL. The junction had 5 bases not matched to a gene; V was cut back by 1 base and J by 9 bases.